This T cell receptor (beta chain) appears in the sequencing data of a study of shared clonotypes between healthy human individuals. Sequencing was performed with immunoSEQ multiplex PCR; in TCRdb, only in-frame clones are kept and a portion is missing. The data contain hundreds of thousands of clones, approximately 79% of them singletons. This clone has at least ten counts. The CDR3 totals 15 residues. V trimming: 5 bases; J trimming: 3 bases; junction bases outside the gene matches: 4. Per the germline V gene, CDR1 is SGHNT and CDR2 is YENEEA. The sequenced sample was memory CD4+ T cells sorted from blood. This sample's subset: CD45RA-negative fraction. The chain uses TRBV11-3 and TRBJ2-2; 9 nucleotides align to TRBD2. This TCR was recovered from a woman aged 25 to 39 in good health. CDR3: CASSAGLADTGELFF. CDR3 DNA sequence: TGTGCCAGCAGCGCGGGACTAGCAGACACCGGGGAGCTGTTTTTT.